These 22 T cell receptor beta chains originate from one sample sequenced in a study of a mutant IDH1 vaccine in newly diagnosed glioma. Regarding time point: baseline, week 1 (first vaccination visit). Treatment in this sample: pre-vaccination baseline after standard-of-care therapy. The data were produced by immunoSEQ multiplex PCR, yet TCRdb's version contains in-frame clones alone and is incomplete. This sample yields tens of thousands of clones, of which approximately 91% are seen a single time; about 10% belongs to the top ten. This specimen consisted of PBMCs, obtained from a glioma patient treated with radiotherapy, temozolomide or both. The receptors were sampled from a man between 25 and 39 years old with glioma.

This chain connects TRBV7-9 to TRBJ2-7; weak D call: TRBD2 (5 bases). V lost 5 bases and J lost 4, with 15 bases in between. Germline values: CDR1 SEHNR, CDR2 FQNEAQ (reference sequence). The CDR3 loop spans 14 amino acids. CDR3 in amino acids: CASSPQRSVYEQYF. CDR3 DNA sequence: TGTGCCAGCAGCCCTCAGCGGAGCGTGTACGAGCAGTACTTC.

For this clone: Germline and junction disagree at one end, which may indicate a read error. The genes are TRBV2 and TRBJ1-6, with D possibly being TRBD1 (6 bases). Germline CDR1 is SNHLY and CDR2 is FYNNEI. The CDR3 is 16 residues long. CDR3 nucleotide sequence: TGTGCCAGCAGAGAAGATGGGTGGACAGTTCGGTCACCCCTCCACTTT. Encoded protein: CASREDGWTVRSPLHF.

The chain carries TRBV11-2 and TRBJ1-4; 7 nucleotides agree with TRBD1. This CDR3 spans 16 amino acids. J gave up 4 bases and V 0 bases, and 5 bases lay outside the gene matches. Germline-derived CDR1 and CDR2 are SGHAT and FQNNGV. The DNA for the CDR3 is TGTGCCAGCAGCTTAGATGGAACAGGGGTTAATGAAAAACTGTTTTTT. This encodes CASSLDGTGVNEKLFF.

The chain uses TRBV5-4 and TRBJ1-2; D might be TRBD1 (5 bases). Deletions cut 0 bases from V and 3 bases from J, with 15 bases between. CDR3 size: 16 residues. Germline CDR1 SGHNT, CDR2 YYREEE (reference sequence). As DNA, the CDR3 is TGTGCCAGCAGCTTGGCGGGCAGGGTCGACTACTATGGCTACACCTTC. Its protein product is CASSLAGRVDYYGYTF.

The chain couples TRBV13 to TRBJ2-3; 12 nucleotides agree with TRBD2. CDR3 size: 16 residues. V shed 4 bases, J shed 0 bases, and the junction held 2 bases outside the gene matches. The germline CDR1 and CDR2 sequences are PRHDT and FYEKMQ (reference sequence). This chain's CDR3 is CASSSGLAGSTDTQYF. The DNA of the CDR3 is TGTGCCAGCAGCTCCGGACTAGCGGGGAGCACAGATACGCAGTATTTT.

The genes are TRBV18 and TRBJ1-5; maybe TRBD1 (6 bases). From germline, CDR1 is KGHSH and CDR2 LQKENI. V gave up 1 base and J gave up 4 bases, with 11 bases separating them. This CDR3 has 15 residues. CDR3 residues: CASSPQRTENQPQHF. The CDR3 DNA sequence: TGTGCCAGCTCACCACAAAGGACAGAAAATCAGCCCCAGCATTTT.

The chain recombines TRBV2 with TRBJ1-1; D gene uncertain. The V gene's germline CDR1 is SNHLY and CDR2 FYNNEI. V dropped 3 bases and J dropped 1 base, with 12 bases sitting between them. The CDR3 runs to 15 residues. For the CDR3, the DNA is TGTGCCAGCAGTGAGGGTCCTAGGGAGAACACTGAAGCTTTCTTT. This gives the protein CASSEGPRENTEAFF.

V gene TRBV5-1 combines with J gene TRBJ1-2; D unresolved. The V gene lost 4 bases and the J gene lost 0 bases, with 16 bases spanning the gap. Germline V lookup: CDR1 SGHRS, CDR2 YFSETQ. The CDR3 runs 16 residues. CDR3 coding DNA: TGCGCCAGCAGCCCGGAGGGCGGAGGACCTAACTATGGCTACACCTTC. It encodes CASSPEGGGPNYGYTF.

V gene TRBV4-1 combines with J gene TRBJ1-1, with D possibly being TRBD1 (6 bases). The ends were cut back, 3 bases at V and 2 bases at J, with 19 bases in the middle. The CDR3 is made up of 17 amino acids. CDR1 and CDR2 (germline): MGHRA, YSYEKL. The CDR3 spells CASSHPPRDTENTEAFF. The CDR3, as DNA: TGCGCCAGCAGCCACCCGCCCCGGGACACTGAAAACACTGAAGCTTTCTTT.

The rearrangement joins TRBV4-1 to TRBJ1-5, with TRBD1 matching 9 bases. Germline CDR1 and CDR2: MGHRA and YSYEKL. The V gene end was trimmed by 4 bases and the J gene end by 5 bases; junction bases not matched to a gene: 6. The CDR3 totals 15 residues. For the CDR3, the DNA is TGCGCCAGCAGCCGAGGACAGGGGAAACATCAGCCCCAGCATTTT. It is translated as CASSRGQGKHQPQHF.

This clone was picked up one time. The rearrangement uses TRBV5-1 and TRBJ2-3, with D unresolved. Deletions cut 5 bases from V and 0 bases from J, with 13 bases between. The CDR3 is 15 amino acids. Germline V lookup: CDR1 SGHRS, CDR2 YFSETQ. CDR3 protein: CASRRSGESTDTQYF. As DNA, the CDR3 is TGCGCCAGCAGGCGTTCAGGAGAAAGCACAGATACGCAGTATTTT.

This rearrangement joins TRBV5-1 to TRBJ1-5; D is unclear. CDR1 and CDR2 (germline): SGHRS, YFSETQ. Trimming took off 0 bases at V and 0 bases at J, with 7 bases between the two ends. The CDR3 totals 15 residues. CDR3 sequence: CASSLEGVSNQPQHF. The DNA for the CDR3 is TGCGCCAGCAGCTTGGAAGGTGTTAGCAATCAGCCCCAGCATTTT.

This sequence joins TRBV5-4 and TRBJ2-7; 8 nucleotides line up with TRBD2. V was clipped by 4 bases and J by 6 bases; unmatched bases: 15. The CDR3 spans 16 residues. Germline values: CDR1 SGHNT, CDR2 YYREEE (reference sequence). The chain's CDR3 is CASSVTGLVKGCEQYF. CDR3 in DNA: TGTGCCAGCAGCGTTACGGGACTAGTGAAAGGCTGCGAGCAGTACTTC.

CDR3 in DNA: TGTGCCAGCAGCGATTATAGCAATCAGCCCCAGCATTTT. Translating it yields CASSDYSNQPQHF. The rearrangement uses TRBV7-2 and TRBJ1-5; D call uncertain. Trimming pared 5 bases from V and 0 bases from J, leaving 5 bases between. Germline V gene lookup returns CDR1 SGHTA and CDR2 FQGNSA. The CDR3 runs to 13 residues.

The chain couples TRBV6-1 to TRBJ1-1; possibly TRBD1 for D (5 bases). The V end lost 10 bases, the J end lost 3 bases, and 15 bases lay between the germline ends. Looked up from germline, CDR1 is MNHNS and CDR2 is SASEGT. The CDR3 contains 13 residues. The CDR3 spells CATQEGHYTEAFF. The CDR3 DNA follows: TGTGCCACCCAGGAGGGGCACTACACTGAAGCTTTCTTT.

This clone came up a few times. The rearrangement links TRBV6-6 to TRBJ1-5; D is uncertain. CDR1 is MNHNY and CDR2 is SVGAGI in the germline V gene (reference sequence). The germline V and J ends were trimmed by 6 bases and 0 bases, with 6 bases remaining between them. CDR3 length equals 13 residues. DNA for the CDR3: TGTGCCAGCAGCAGTCATAGCAATCAGCCCCAGCATTTT. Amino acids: CASSSHSNQPQHF.

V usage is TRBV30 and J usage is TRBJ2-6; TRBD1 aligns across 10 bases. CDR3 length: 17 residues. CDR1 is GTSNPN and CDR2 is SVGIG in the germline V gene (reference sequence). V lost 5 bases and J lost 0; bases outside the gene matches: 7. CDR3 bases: TGTGCCTGGGGGGACAGGGGACATGGCTCTGGGGCCAACGTCCTGACTTTC. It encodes CAWGDRGHGSGANVLTF.

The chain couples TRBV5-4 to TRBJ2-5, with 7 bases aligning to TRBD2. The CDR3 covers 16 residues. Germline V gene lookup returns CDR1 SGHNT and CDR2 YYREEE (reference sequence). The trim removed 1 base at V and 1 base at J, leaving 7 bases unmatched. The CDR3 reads CASSLTGGSTQETQYF. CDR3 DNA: TGTGCCAGCAGCTTGACGGGCGGGAGTACCCAAGAGACCCAGTACTTC.

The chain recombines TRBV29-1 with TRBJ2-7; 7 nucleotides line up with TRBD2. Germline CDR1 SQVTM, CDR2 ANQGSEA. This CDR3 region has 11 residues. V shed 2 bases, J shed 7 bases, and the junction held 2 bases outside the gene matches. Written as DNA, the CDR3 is TGCAGCGTTGAACGAGCGGGAGAGCAGTACTTC. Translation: CSVERAGEQYF.

This chain's CDR3 is CAWSQGGYGYTF. As DNA, the CDR3 is TGTGCCTGGAGTCAAGGGGGCTATGGCTACACCTTC. This chain uses TRBV30 with TRBJ1-2, with D perhaps matching TRBD1 (6 bases). Germline values: CDR1 GTSNPN, CDR2 SVGIG (reference sequence). The CDR3 is 12 residues long. Trimming left V 2 bases short and J 4 bases short, with 8 bases between. Based on the CDR3 plus reference TRBV30 and TRBJ1-2, the full variable domain is SQTIHQWPATLVQPVGSPLSLECTVEGTSNPNLYWYRQAAGRGLQLLFYSVGIGQISSEVPQNLSASRPQDRQFILSSKKLLLSDSGFYLCAWSQGGYGYTFGSGTRLTVV.

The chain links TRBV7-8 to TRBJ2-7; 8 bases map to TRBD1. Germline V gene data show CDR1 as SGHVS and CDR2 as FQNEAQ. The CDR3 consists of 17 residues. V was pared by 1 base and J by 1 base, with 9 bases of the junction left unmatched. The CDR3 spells CASSLVSWTGRSYEQYF. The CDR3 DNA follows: TGTGCCAGCAGCTTAGTTAGTTGGACAGGGAGATCCTACGAGCAGTACTTC.

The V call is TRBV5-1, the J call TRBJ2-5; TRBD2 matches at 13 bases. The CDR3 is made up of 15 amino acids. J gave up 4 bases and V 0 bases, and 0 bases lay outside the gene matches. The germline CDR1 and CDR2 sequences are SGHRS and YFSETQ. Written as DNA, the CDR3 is TGCGCCAGCAGCTTGGGACTAGCGGGAGGAGAGACCCAGTACTTC. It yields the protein CASSLGLAGGETQYF. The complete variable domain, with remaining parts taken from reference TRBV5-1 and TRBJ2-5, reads KAGVTQTPRYLIKTRGQQVTLSCSPISGHRSVSWYQQTPGQGLQFLFEYFSETQRNKGNFPGRFSGRQFSNSRSEMNVSTLELGDSALYLCASSLGLAGGETQYFGPGTRLLVL.